This passage covers 31 T cell receptor beta chains from one sample sequenced in a study of CD8+ T cells in alopecia areata. Described treatment: oral pan-JAK inhibitor, 5-10 mg twice daily. Once RNA had been extracted, it was reverse transcribed into cDNA to act as the sequencing template. Here immunoSEQ multiplex PCR was the method, and the copy in TCRdb shows in-frame clones only, minus some. The data hold about 110,000 clones, with roughly three fifths observed a single time. Sequencing was performed on CD8+ T cells sorted from blood, taken at week 24, from a patient treated with tofacitinib. Every receptor here comes from a human donor with alopecia areata.

This chain uses TRBV29-1 with TRBJ2-1, with 7 bases matching TRBD2. Germline V gene lookup returns CDR1 SQVTM and CDR2 ANQGSEA. CDR3 size: 13 residues. Trimming at V came to 2 bases and at J to 10 bases, leaving 8 bases not matched to a gene. The CDR3 sequence: CSVERLAGDEQFF. The CDR3 DNA reads TGCAGCGTTGAAAGACTAGCCGGTGACGAGCAGTTCTTC.

This clone was seen more than once but under ten times. CDR3 DNA: TGCGCCAGCAGCTTGCGAGGACAGCCCACAGATACGCAGTATTTT. It yields the protein CASSLRGQPTDTQYF. This chain uses TRBV5-1 with TRBJ2-3; a possible D gene is TRBD1 (6 bases). V lost 1 base and J 2 bases, leaving 11 bases between the germline ends. Per germline, CDR1 SGHRS and CDR2 YFSETQ. The CDR3 extends over 15 amino acids.

The chain joins TRBV29-1 to TRBJ1-1; D remains ambiguous. Trimming took 6 bases from V and 2 from J, leaving 7 bases between them. Germline V lookup: CDR1 SQVTM, CDR2 ANQGSEA. This CDR3 has 11 residues. Here the CDR3 DNA reads TGCAGCGTCCCTGACAACACTGAAGCTTTCTTT. This encodes CSVPDNTEAFF.

This clone was detected a few times. The J gene is TRBJ1-1, the V gene TRBV29-1, with 8 positions matching TRBD1. The V and J ends lost 6 bases and 8 bases, in that order; junction bases with no gene match: 2. Per germline, CDR1 SQVTM and CDR2 ANQGSEA. The CDR3 totals 10 residues. The CDR3 bases are TGCAGCGTGAGGACAGGGGAAGCTTTCTTT. Its protein is CSVRTGEAFF.

This clone was seen only a few times. The rearrangement links TRBV5-6 to TRBJ1-1; a possible D gene is TRBD1 (5 bases). V lost 7 bases, J lost 4 bases, and 8 bases lay in between. Per germline, CDR1 SGHDT and CDR2 YYEEEE. The CDR3 length is 11 residues. The CDR3 sequence is CASETGTEAFF. The CDR3 DNA reads TGTGCCAGCGAAACAGGCACTGAAGCTTTCTTT.

The chain has TRBV27 and TRBJ2-1; 13 bases fit TRBD2. Germline CDR1 and CDR2: MNHEY and SMNVEV (reference sequence). The CDR3 totals 16 residues. V was clipped by 5 bases and J by 6 bases; unmatched bases: 7. As DNA, the CDR3 is TGTGCCAGCAGTGCTCCGGGACTAGCGGGGCCCAATGAGCAGTTCTTC. This sequence encodes CASSAPGLAGPNEQFF.

V gene TRBV13 combines with J gene TRBJ1-2; TRBD1 agrees at 10 bases. CDR1 is PRHDT, CDR2 FYEKMQ, per germline (reference sequence). V gave up 6 bases and J gave up 8 bases; unmatched junction bases: 9. The CDR3 extends over 14 amino acids. As DNA, the CDR3 is TGTGCCAGCAGACCGGGGACAGGGGTGGAGGGCTACACCTTC. It translates to CASRPGTGVEGYTF.

This clone was recorded a few times. This chain uses TRBV9 with TRBJ1-1; 8 nucleotides line up with TRBD1. The CDR3 consists of 14 residues. CDR1 and CDR2 (germline): SGDLS, YYNGEE. With 3 bases clipped from V and 4 bases from J, the junction kept 5 bases outside the gene matches. This CDR3 reads CASSAGTGGTEAFF. Written as DNA, the CDR3 is TGTGCCAGCAGCGCAGGAACAGGGGGCACTGAAGCTTTCTTT.

Notes on this clone: Only one base separates this from a far larger clonotype, so it likely reflects a read error. The chain links TRBV5-5 to TRBJ2-7, with D uncertain. The CDR3 has 12 residues. Germline assignment: CDR1 SGHKS and CDR2 YYEKEE (reference sequence). Trimming took 4 bases from V and 0 from J, leaving 5 bases between them. CDR3 DNA sequence: TGTGCCAGCAGCCCGAGCTCCTACGAGCAGTACTTC. Protein product: CASSPSSYEQYF.

The chain is built from TRBV7-9 and TRBJ2-3; D is perhaps TRBD2 (5 bases). CDR3 length: 12 amino acids. Germline V gives CDR1 SEHNR, CDR2 FQNEAQ (reference sequence). V was shortened by 5 bases and J by 6 bases, with 9 bases between the two germline ends. Here the CDR3 reads CASSVTGDTQYF. For the CDR3, the DNA is TGTGCCAGCAGCGTCACGGGGGATACGCAGTATTTT.

This clone has a handful of counts. The gene calls are TRBV7-9 and TRBJ1-2, with 7 bases matching TRBD1. The CDR3 runs 15 residues. Trimming removed 5 bases from V and 1 base from J; junction bases left unmatched: 7. The germline V gene encodes CDR1 SEHNR and CDR2 FQNEAQ (reference sequence). CDR3 protein: CASSGDRANNYGYTF. CDR3 bases: TGTGCCAGCAGCGGAGACAGGGCCAATAACTATGGCTACACCTTC.

This sequence joins TRBV7-3 and TRBJ1-5; D is uncertain. This CDR3 is built from 17 residues. The germline gives CDR1 SGHTA, CDR2 FQGTGA. V dropped 4 bases and J dropped 2 bases, with 18 bases sitting between them. CDR3: CASSSSPTDEGNQPQHF. In DNA, the CDR3 is TGTGCCAGCAGCTCCTCCCCAACAGATGAGGGCAATCAGCCCCAGCATTTT. Based on the CDR3 plus reference TRBV7-3 and TRBJ1-5, the full variable domain is GAGVSQTPSNKVTEKGKYVELRCDPISGHTALYWYRQSLGQGPEFLIYFQGTGAADDSGLPNDRFFAVRPEGSVSTLKIQRTERGDSAVYLCASSSSPTDEGNQPQHFGDGTRLSIL.

The sample holds one count of this clone. The chain links TRBV5-4 to TRBJ2-4; D is ambiguous. The CDR3 has 15 amino acids. Germline CDR1 is SGHNT and CDR2 is YYREEE (reference sequence). V was pared by 4 bases and J by 6 bases, with 17 bases between. CDR3 sequence (DNA): TGTGCCAGCAGCGAGGACCCCCGTGCTGGAAACATTCAGTACTTC. It codes for CASSEDPRAGNIQYF. Full variable domain (outside the CDR3, taken from reference TRBV5-4 and TRBJ2-4): ETGVTQSPTHLIKTRGQQVTLRCSSQSGHNTVSWYQQALGQGPQFIFQYYREEENGRGNFPPRFSGLQFPNYSSELNVNALELDDSALYLCASSEDPRAGNIQYFGAGTRLSVL.

The chain joins TRBV15 to TRBJ2-1; 10 bases align to TRBD2. CDR1 is LNHNV, CDR2 YYDKDF, per germline (reference sequence). The CDR3 runs to 16 residues. V trimming: 4 bases; J trimming: 9 bases; junction bases outside the gene matches: 12. The CDR3 bases are TGTGCCACCAGCACCTACCTAGCGGGGGCGCAGAGTGAGCAGTTCTTC. Translating gives CATSTYLAGAQSEQFF.

This chain connects TRBV4-2 to TRBJ2-1; D not resolved. From germline, CDR1 is LGHNA and CDR2 YNFKEQ. V was shortened by 0 bases and J by 0 bases, with 15 bases between the two germline ends. The CDR3 has 18 amino acids. The CDR3 protein is CASSQDLYGSSSYNEQFF. For the CDR3, the DNA is TGTGCCAGCAGCCAAGATCTGTACGGGTCCAGCTCCTACAATGAGCAGTTCTTC.

This rearrangement joins TRBV4-3 to TRBJ1-5; D is ambiguous. CDR1 and CDR2 (germline): LGHNA, YSLEER. The germline V and J ends were trimmed by 1 base and 7 bases, with 8 bases remaining between them. The CDR3 length is 13 residues. CDR3 residues: CASSQGLWQPQHF. The CDR3, as DNA: TGCGCCAGCAGCCAAGGTTTGTGGCAGCCCCAGCATTTT.

This chain links TRBV20-1 with TRBJ2-5; D uncertain. There are 11 residues in the CDR3. V gave up 6 bases and J gave up 1 base, with 6 bases separating them. Germline V CDR1 and CDR2: DFQATT, SNEGSKA (reference sequence). CDR3 sequence (DNA): TGCAGTGCAAAACGCCAAGAGACCCAGTACTTC. It codes for CSAKRQETQYF.

The rearrangement uses TRBV6-5 and TRBJ2-3; tentatively, D is TRBD2 (6 bases). Trimming removed 0 bases from V and 3 bases from J, with 10 bases in between. The CDR3 is made up of 15 amino acids. The V gene's germline CDR1 is MNHEY and CDR2 SVGAGI. In nucleotides, the CDR3 is TGTGCCAGCAGTTACTCCCCAGGAGGGACAGATACGCAGTATTTT. Protein sequence: CASSYSPGGTDTQYF.

The chain carries TRBV9 and TRBJ2-6, with TRBD1 as a possible D gene (5 bases). Germline-derived CDR1 and CDR2 are SGDLS and YYNGEE. V lost 4 bases and J lost 5, with 7 bases in between. CDR3 length: 13 amino acids. CDR3 residues: CASSTDRANVLTF. In nucleotides, the CDR3 is TGTGCCAGCAGCACGGACAGGGCCAACGTCCTGACTTTC.

The V and J genes are TRBV27 and TRBJ1-6, with D tentatively TRBD1 (5 bases). CDR1 is MNHEY, CDR2 SMNVEV, per germline (reference sequence). The CDR3 consists of 14 residues. Trimming pared 6 bases from V and 7 bases from J, leaving 13 bases between. The CDR3 sequence: CASSRGGGNSPLHF. CDR3 sequence (DNA): TGTGCCAGCAGCCGAGGTGGGGGGAATTCACCCCTCCACTTT.

This chain joins TRBV5-4 and TRBJ2-1; 8 nucleotides line up with TRBD2. The CDR3 consists of 18 residues. The germline V gene encodes CDR1 SGHNT and CDR2 YYREEE (reference sequence). V dropped 4 bases and J dropped 0; count of bases not matched to a gene: 12. CDR3 residues: CASSNLPGRASSYNEQFF. The CDR3 bases are TGTGCCAGCAGCAATCTCCCCGGGAGGGCAAGCTCCTACAATGAGCAGTTCTTC. Based on the CDR3 plus reference TRBV5-4 and TRBJ2-1, the full variable domain is ETGVTQSPTHLIKTRGQQVTLRCSSQSGHNTVSWYQQALGQGPQFIFQYYREEENGRGNFPPRFSGLQFPNYSSELNVNALELDDSALYLCASSNLPGRASSYNEQFFGPGTRLTVL.

The genes are TRBV6-6 and TRBJ1-5; no reliable D call. Looked up from germline, CDR1 is MNHNY and CDR2 is SVGAGI (reference sequence). This CDR3 is built from 14 residues. V was shortened by 7 bases and J by 2 bases, with 12 bases between the two germline ends. CDR3 protein: CASTTAWGNQPQHF. The CDR3, as DNA: TGTGCCAGCACCACAGCCTGGGGCAATCAGCCCCAGCATTTT.

This clone turned up a few times. This sequence joins TRBV4-3 and TRBJ2-1; 7 bases align to TRBD2. Germline CDR1 is LGHNA and CDR2 is YSLEER. Trimming cost V 2 bases and J 4 bases; bases outside gene matches: 5. The CDR3 contains 15 residues. The DNA of the CDR3 is TGCGCCAGCAGCCAAAAGCTAGCGGAATACAATGAGCAGTTCTTC. Encoded protein: CASSQKLAEYNEQFF.

The gene calls are TRBV27 and TRBJ2-1; D remains unclear. Germline lookup yields CDR1 MNHEY and CDR2 SMNVEV (reference sequence). The CDR3 is made up of 13 amino acids. Trimming left V 2 bases short and J 5 bases short, with 7 bases between. The CDR3 coding sequence is TGTGCCAGCAGTTTAGAGTTCAACAATGAGCAGTTCTTC. Translation: CASSLEFNNEQFF.

This clone was detected only a few times. The chain carries TRBV27 and TRBJ2-7, with D perhaps TRBD2 (5 bases). CDR3 length equals 15 residues. Germline CDR1 reads MNHEY; CDR2 reads SMNVEV (reference sequence). Trimming shortened V by 2 bases and J by 1 base, and 12 bases separated the two germline ends. The CDR3 DNA sequence: TGTGCCAGCAGTTTACGTGAGGGCCCGTCCTACGAGCAGTACTTC. Residues: CASSLREGPSYEQYF.

This clone was counted between two and nine times. The chain uses TRBV7-9 and TRBJ2-7, with 7 bases matching TRBD2. There are 13 residues in the CDR3. Losses at the gene ends were 4 bases for V and 3 bases for J; bases not matched to a gene: 3. Germline CDR1 reads SEHNR; CDR2 reads FQNEAQ (reference sequence). The CDR3 sequence: CASSWSGDYEQYF. The CDR3 DNA is TGTGCCAGCAGCTGGAGCGGGGACTACGAGCAGTACTTC. The entire variable domain, with the rest obtained from reference TRBV7-9 and TRBJ2-7, is as follows: DTGVSQNPRHKITKRGQNVTFRCDPISEHNRLYWYRQTLGQGPEFLTYFQNEAQLEKSRLLSDRFSAERPKGSFSTLEIQRTEQGDSAMYLCASSWSGDYEQYFGPGTRLTVT.

The chain recombines TRBV6-5 with TRBJ1-1; possibly TRBD1 for D (5 bases). CDR1 is MNHEY, CDR2 SVGAGI, per germline. Trimming removed 2 bases at V and 4 bases at J, with 8 bases between. CDR3 length: 13 residues. CDR3 coding DNA: TGTGCCAGCAGTTACGACAGCGCCACTGAAGCTTTCTTT. Protein product: CASSYDSATEAFF.

The chain employs TRBV14 and TRBJ2-6; D call uncertain. The CDR3 consists of 17 residues. Between the trimmed V and J ends, which lost 0 bases and 0 bases, there was a span of 9 bases. Germline V CDR1 and CDR2: SGHDN, FVKESK. The CDR3 loop is CASSQDLGFSGANVLTF. CDR3 DNA sequence: TGTGCCAGCAGCCAAGACCTTGGCTTCTCTGGGGCCAACGTCCTGACTTTC.

The rearrangement uses TRBV6-5 and TRBJ1-4; 8 nucleotides agree with TRBD1. This CDR3 is built from 14 residues. Germline CDR1 is MNHEY and CDR2 is SVGAGI. V lost 6 bases and J lost 7; bases outside the gene matches: 7. In nucleotides, the CDR3 is TGTGCCAGCAGCCCCGACAGGGGTGGTGAAAAACTGTTTTTT. Amino acid sequence: CASSPDRGGEKLFF.

This rearrangement joins TRBV7-9 to TRBJ2-7, with unresolved D. This CDR3 is built from 15 residues. The V and J ends lost 1 base and 4 bases respectively, with 14 bases between them. CDR1 and CDR2 (germline): SEHNR, FQNEAQ (reference sequence). Here the CDR3 reads CASSLEVGLPYEQYF. Here the CDR3 DNA reads TGTGCCAGCAGCTTAGAAGTAGGCCTCCCATACGAGCAGTACTTC. The full variable domain, in which reference TRBV7-9 and TRBJ2-7 provide the parts outside the CDR3, is DTGVSQNPRHKITKRGQNVTFRCDPISEHNRLYWYRQTLGQGPEFLTYFQNEAQLEKSRLLSDRFSAERPKGSFSTLEIQRTEQGDSAMYLCASSLEVGLPYEQYFGPGTRLTVT.

This clone was observed a single time. The chain joins TRBV2 to TRBJ2-7; D may be TRBD1 (6 bases). Germline loops: CDR1 SNHLY, CDR2 FYNNEI. The V end lost 5 bases, the J end lost 3 bases, and 8 bases lay between the germline ends. The CDR3 loop spans 12 amino acids. The CDR3 sequence: CASSKDSYEQYF. DNA for the CDR3: TGTGCCAGCAGTAAGGACAGCTACGAGCAGTACTTC.